These 14 T cell receptor beta chains were all obtained from the same sample, sequenced in a study of cytomegalovirus exposure and HLA in healthy donors. PCR involved 60 Vbeta and 13 Jbeta primers. TCRdb keeps only in-frame clones here, not all; method: immunoSEQ multiplex PCR. The table lists some 52,000 clones. The material sequenced was PBMCs. These receptor sequences come from a woman in her sixties or seventies in good health and CMV-seropositive.

The rearrangement uses TRBV5-8 and TRBJ1-6; 10 bases line up with TRBD1. Germline CDR1 and CDR2: SGHTS and YDEGEE. With V trimmed by 4 bases and J by 7 bases, 2 bases remained unmatched. The CDR3 has 14 residues. The CDR3 DNA follows: TGTGCCAGCAGCAGGACAGGGGGAAATTCACCCCTCCACTTT. Protein product: CASSRTGGNSPLHF.

The chain joins TRBV19 to TRBJ1-5; tentatively, D is TRBD1 (6 bases). The CDR3 covers 14 residues. The germline CDR1 and CDR2 sequences are LNHDA and SQIVND (reference sequence). The V and J ends lost 7 bases and 0 bases respectively, with 10 bases between them. The CDR3 protein is CASTRGNSNQPQHF. For the CDR3, the DNA is TGTGCCAGTACTAGGGGGAATAGCAATCAGCCCCAGCATTTT.

The chain couples TRBV4-3 to TRBJ2-3, with D perhaps TRBD2 (7 bases). The CDR3 loop spans 19 amino acids. The germline CDR1 and CDR2 sequences are LGHNA and YSLEER. V was trimmed by 0 bases and J by 3 bases, leaving 22 bases between them. This CDR3 reads CASSQDGGGFEGRTDTQYF. In nucleotides, the CDR3 is TGCGCCAGCAGCCAAGATGGGGGGGGCTTCGAAGGGAGGACAGATACGCAGTATTTT.

This chain uses TRBV7-9 with TRBJ1-2; D possibly corresponds to TRBD1 (6 bases). The germline V gene encodes CDR1 SEHNR and CDR2 FQNEAQ (reference sequence). The germline V and J ends were trimmed by 4 bases and 4 bases, with 16 bases remaining between them. The CDR3 extends over 15 amino acids. The CDR3 loop is CASSSRERGSYGYTF. The CDR3 region has the DNA TGTGCCAGCAGCTCACGAGAGAGGGGGAGCTATGGCTACACCTTC.

The V gene is TRBV5-1, the J gene TRBJ2-5; D may be TRBD1 (6 bases). Germline V gene sequence: CDR1 SGHRS, CDR2 YFSETQ. Trimming took 1 base from V and 5 from J, leaving 15 bases between them. The CDR3 is 15 residues long. CDR3 protein: CASSLSQGPVETQYF. The CDR3 DNA reads as TGCGCCAGCAGCTTGAGTCAGGGGCCTGTCGAGACCCAGTACTTC.

The chain has TRBV15 and TRBJ1-2; 9 bases map to TRBD1. V dropped 2 bases and J dropped 10; count of bases not matched to a gene: 11. This CDR3 region has 15 residues. Germline loops: CDR1 LNHNV, CDR2 YYDKDF (reference sequence). CDR3: CATSRPQGARSAYTF. CDR3 sequence (DNA): TGTGCCACCAGCAGACCACAGGGGGCGCGTAGCGCCTACACCTTC.

This chain connects TRBV4-2 to TRBJ2-7; 8 bases are a match to TRBD1. This CDR3 has 16 residues. The V gene end was trimmed by 0 bases and the J gene end by 6 bases; junction bases not matched to a gene: 10. Looked up from germline, CDR1 is LGHNA and CDR2 is YNFKEQ. The CDR3 DNA reads TGTGCCAGCAGCCAAGATTTCCCACAGGGGGTACTCGAGCAGTACTTC. This encodes CASSQDFPQGVLEQYF.

The chain has TRBV6-1 and TRBJ1-2, with D unclear. Germline V gene lookup returns CDR1 MNHNS and CDR2 SASEGT. V was trimmed by 6 bases and J by 4 bases, leaving 18 bases between them. The CDR3 contains 15 residues. CDR3 sequence (DNA): TGTGCCAGCAGGGCCGGTAGTGACAAGGCCTATGGCTACACCTTC. Its protein is CASRAGSDKAYGYTF.

The chain combines TRBV11-2 with TRBJ2-3; tentatively, D is TRBD2 (5 bases). Trimming took 4 bases from V and 4 from J, leaving 21 bases between them. The CDR3 runs to 17 residues. Germline assignment: CDR1 SGHAT and CDR2 FQNNGV. The CDR3 DNA sequence: TGTGCCAGCAGCTCGACCCGGAGGCACAGCGACCCAGATACGCAGTATTTT. It translates to CASSSTRRHSDPDTQYF.

This chain connects TRBV28 to TRBJ1-5, with 9 bases fitting TRBD1. CDR1 and CDR2 (germline): MDHEN, SYDVKM. This CDR3 comprises 15 residues. The junction had 4 bases not matched to a gene; V was cut back by 3 bases and J by 4 bases. CDR3 region: CASSLGGQGNQPQHF. CDR3 coding DNA: TGTGCCAGCAGTTTGGGGGGACAGGGTAATCAGCCCCAGCATTTT.

The chain carries TRBV28 and TRBJ2-3, with 8 bases lining up with TRBD2. Trimming took 1 base from V and 2 from J; bases not matched to a gene: 8. This CDR3 is 17 amino acids long. Germline V gene sequence: CDR1 MDHEN, CDR2 SYDVKM. CDR3 sequence (DNA): TGTGCCAGCAGTTTATTCCCCACGGGGGGGCCCACAGATACGCAGTATTTT. Its protein is CASSLFPTGGPTDTQYF.

The chain is built from TRBV19 and TRBJ2-1, with D hard to call. Germline assignment: CDR1 LNHDA and CDR2 SQIVND (reference sequence). The CDR3 length is 12 residues. Trimming took off 3 bases at V and 4 bases at J, with 4 bases between the two ends. CDR3 bases: TGTGCCAGTAGTATCGGGTACAATGAGCAGTTCTTC. This sequence encodes CASSIGYNEQFF.

The V gene is TRBV12-5, the J gene TRBJ1-1; TRBD1 is a possible D gene (6 bases). V lost 1 base, J lost 1 base, and 7 bases lay in between. CDR3 length equals 14 residues. From germline, CDR1 is LGHNT and CDR2 FRNRAP. The CDR3 nucleotides read TGTGCTAGTGGTTTGGGCAGGGGGAACACTGAAGCTTTCTTT. Its translation: CASGLGRGNTEAFF.

The chain is built from TRBV9 and TRBJ2-7; TRBD1 matches at 7 bases. The CDR3 is 13 amino acids. Germline CDR1 and CDR2: SGDLS and YYNGEE. V trimming: 4 bases; J trimming: 5 bases; junction bases outside the gene matches: 6. The CDR3 DNA sequence: TGTGCCAGCAGCCAGGGGGTAGCGAACGAGCAGTACTTC. Translated: CASSQGVANEQYF.